This TCR delta chain was observed in a study of human gamma delta and Vdelta1 T cells. Overall study findings and caveats: Acute myeloid leukemia was reportedly broadly targeted by polyclonal Delta One T cells.

TCRdb applied CATT to the PCR reads for clone calling. The sample consists of some 13,000 delta-chain clones, under 50% of them appearing once. About this clone itself: Its antigen is undetermined. One junction end does not reproduce the germline sequence, and a read error may be involved. The same CDR3 is also encoded by other DNA sequences in this sample.

CDR3 length: 18 amino acids. The germline V gene has CDR1 TSWWSYY and CDR2 QGS. The sequence derives from a human donor in good health. The J gene is TRDJ1, the V gene TRDV1, with 8 bases identical to TRDD2. Sequencing used Vdelta1 gamma-delta T cells from blood grown in culture (DOT cells). CDR3 nucleotides: TGTGCTCTTGGGGAACTACGCCTTCCTAAAGTCCCACCCGATAAGCTCATCTTT. Translation: CALGELRLPKVPPDKLIF.